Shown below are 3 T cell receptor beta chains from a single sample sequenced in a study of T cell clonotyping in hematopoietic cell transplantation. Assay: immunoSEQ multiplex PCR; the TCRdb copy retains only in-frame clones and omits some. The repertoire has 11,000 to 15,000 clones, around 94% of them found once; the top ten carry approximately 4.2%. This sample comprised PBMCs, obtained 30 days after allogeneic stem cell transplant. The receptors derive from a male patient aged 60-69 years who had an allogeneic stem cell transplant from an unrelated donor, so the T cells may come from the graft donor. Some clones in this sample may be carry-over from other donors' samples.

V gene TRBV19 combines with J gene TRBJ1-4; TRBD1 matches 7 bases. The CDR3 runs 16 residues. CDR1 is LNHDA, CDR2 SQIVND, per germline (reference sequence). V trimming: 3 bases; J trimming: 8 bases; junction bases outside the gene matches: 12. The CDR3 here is CASSMPGGGSLEKLFF. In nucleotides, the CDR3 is TGTGCCAGTAGTATGCCAGGGGGAGGATCCCTGGAAAAACTGTTTTTT. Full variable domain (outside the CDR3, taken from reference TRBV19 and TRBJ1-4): DGGITQSPKYLFRKEGQNVTLSCEQNLNHDAMYWYRQDPGQGLRLIYYSQIVNDFQKGDIAEGYSVSREKKESFPLTVTSAQKNPTAFYLCASSMPGGGSLEKLFFGSGTQLSVL.

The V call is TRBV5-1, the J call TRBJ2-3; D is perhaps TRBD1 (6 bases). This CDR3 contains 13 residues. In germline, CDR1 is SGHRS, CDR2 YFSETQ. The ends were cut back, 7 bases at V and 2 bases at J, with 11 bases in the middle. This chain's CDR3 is CASGGGSTDTQYF. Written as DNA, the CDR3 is TGCGCCAGCGGGGGCGGCTCCACAGATACGCAGTATTTT.

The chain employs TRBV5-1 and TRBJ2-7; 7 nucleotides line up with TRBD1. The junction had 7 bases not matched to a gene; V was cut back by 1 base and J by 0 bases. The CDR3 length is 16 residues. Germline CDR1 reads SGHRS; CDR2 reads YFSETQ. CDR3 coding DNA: TGCGCCAGCAGCTTGACAGGGGACCCAAGCTCCTACGAGCAGTACTTC. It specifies CASSLTGDPSSYEQYF.